The clone carrying this T cell receptor beta chain was seen more than once but under ten times. What it binds is not known. As originally analysed: Clinicopathological groups differed in CDR3, with these differences serving to build a distant-metastasis classifier for papillary thyroid cancer. TCRdb re-called the PCR reads via MiXCR. TCRdb's processing, not the authors', yielded these V and J calls. The sample yields about 52,000 clones, approximately 15% seen once. Between the trimmed V and J ends, which lost 6 bases and 5 bases, there was a span of 7 bases. Germline V gene sequence: CDR1 MDHEN, CDR2 SYDVKM. This CDR3 region has 11 residues. The data were taken from a study of metastatic and nonmetastatic thyroid tumors. On the study more broadly: Blood and tumor or nodule tissue repertoires from malignant and benign thyroid patients were compared. Study-level results: TCR beta diversity was reportedly significantly higher in malignant thyroid tumors than benign nodules, in blood and tumor.

Patients underwent thyroid surgery, and none had received any treatment before it. This receptor was taken from a female donor with papillary thyroid cancer or a benign thyroid nodule (not recorded which). Some clones in this sample may be carry-over from other donors' samples. The source material was blood. The V and J genes are TRBV28 and TRBJ1-2; no clear D. The CDR3 sequence: CASSGYYGYTF. DNA of the CDR3: TGTGCCAGCAGCGGTTATTATGGCTACACCTTC.